The rows below give T cell receptor beta chains drawn from one sample of a study of neurological immune-mediated disorders. TCRdb analysed the 5' RACE reads with MiXCR anew, one entry per CDR3 protein. The repertoire includes about 59,000 distinct CDR3 sequences, 3.5% of them detected once, and under 3.5% sits in the top ten. Sequenced: PBMCs. The receptors derive from a woman aged 25-40 years with multiple sclerosis. Both conserved end residues are trimmed from each CDR3. D genes are given only for firm matches.

d_gene	v_gene	CDR3aa
NA	TRBV19	ATASRGRDTQY
NA	TRBV28	ASSPGRASYNEQF
NA	TRBV25-1	ASSESGSPGNTIY
NA	TRBV4-1	ASSQGQMAGSYEQY
NA	TRBV3-1	ASSQGSTFPTDTQY
TRBD1	TRBV28	ASSLGTGGLYEQY
TRBD2	TRBV20-1	TGTSGTLYEQY
TRBD2	TRBV29-1	SVELAGLSDTQY
TRBD1	TRBV7-9	ASSRIQGQGGTDTQY
TRBD1	TRBV12-3/TRBV12-4	ASSLPQGKSYGYT
TRBD2	TRBV7-6	ASSLGGGSSYEQY
NA	TRBV5-1	ASSPMAGGYQPQN
NA	TRBV20-1	SASGWRGYEQY
TRBD1	TRBV7-8	ASSWSQGTQPNTQY
NA	TRBV14	ASSQDSGGGAF
NA	TRBV5-1	ASSIGPPAANEKLF
NA	TRBV19	ASKVLSEDTQY
TRBD1	TRBV5-1	ASSLEGQGNQPQH
NA	TRBV29-1	SVEDLGYEQY
TRBD2	TRBV6-5	ASKKGSGGFVGEQY
NA	TRBV4-1	ASSQGLAYEQY
TRBD2	TRBV5-1	ASSSGPTGTISYEQY
TRBD1	TRBV6-2/TRBV6-3	ASSSPGQWIPAYEQY
TRBD1	TRBV28	ASKTPDRVGQPQH
TRBD1	TRBV6-1	ASSLWGQQETQY
TRBD1	TRBV20-1	SAIPGGGDNQPQH
NA	TRBV6-5	ASSLRENEKLF
TRBD1	TRBV11-2	ASSSSTGNNQPQH
NA	TRBV5-1	ASSLNTAGDEKLF
NA	TRBV27	ASSLSPTGDSPLN
NA	TRBV5-1	ASSQPGRYNEQF
TRBD1	TRBV5-1	ASSRPSTRGRLAGELF
NA	TRBV15	ATSRDSGNQPQH
TRBD1	TRBV6-5	ASRATGRGTPLH
TRBD2	TRBV4-3	ASSQALAGGQETQY
TRBD1	TRBV20-1	SAEQGIYGYT
TRBD2	TRBV24-1	ATSDSGLAGGPGDTQY
TRBD2	TRBV5-5	ASSLITGLAGDEQF
TRBD2	TRBV9	ASSARLAGGPSGELF
NA	TRBV5-1	ASSLGGLMETQY
NA	TRBV20-1	SVPQDGFNEKLF
TRBD1	TRBV9	ASSVAPGTAYEQY
NA	TRBV7-9	ASSLGNYGYT
NA	TRBV5-1	ASRLIAESSYEQY
TRBD2	TRBV9	ASSAATPGGSVETQY